The sequence of this T cell receptor (beta chain) was determined in a study of blood T cell dynamics during melanoma immunotherapy. Time point indicated: week 3, after first cycle of checkpoint inhibitor. This table comes from immunoSEQ multiplex PCR, and its TCRdb copy is limited to in-frame clones, with some not included. The sample carries about 8,000 clones, over 65% recorded once. This CDR3 comprises 13 residues. CDR1 is SGHNT, CDR2 YYREEE, per germline (reference sequence). V shed 4 bases, J shed 6 bases, and the junction held 3 bases outside the gene matches. This specimen consisted of blood, obtained from a patient treated with checkpoint blockade. This sequence was found in a human donor with melanoma. The rearrangement links TRBV5-4 to TRBJ2-1, with 8 positions matching TRBD1. This chain's CDR3 is CASSLTGGNEQFF. The CDR3 DNA sequence: TGTGCCAGCAGCCTCACAGGGGGCAATGAGCAGTTCTTC.